A selection of T cell receptor beta chains follows, all from one sample in a study of blood T cell repertoires in COVID-19. Method: immunoSEQ multiplex PCR; TCRdb's copy keeps in-frame clones and lacks some. The sample records approximately 150,000 clones, roughly four fifths being singletons. The sequenced material came from peripheral blood. Source of these receptors: a man between 60 and 70 years old with active or convalescent COVID-19. Each CDR3 is given with its conserved first and last residue. The D gene is left open where the match is weak. Part of the rows lack a size; the others show once, few, many or a class for expanded clones.

j_call: TRBJ1-4
v_call: TRBV5-1
d_call: TRBD1
clone_size: NA
cdr3_aa: CASSLVAGGEKLFF
cdr3_nt: TGCGCCAGCAGCTTGGTGGCAGGGGGAGAGAAACTGTTTTTT

j_call: TRBJ1-5
v_call: TRBV9
d_call: NA
clone_size: NA
cdr3_aa: CASSPRGEGQPQHF
cdr3_nt: TGTGCCAGCAGCCCTCGAGGGGAGGGGCAGCCCCAGCATTTT

j_call: TRBJ1-4
v_call: TRBV10-1
d_call: TRBD1
clone_size: NA
cdr3_aa: CASSPGTGNEKLFF
cdr3_nt: TGCGCCAGCAGCCCCGGGACAGGGAACGAAAAACTGTTTTTT

j_call: TRBJ2-7
v_call: TRBV6-6
d_call: NA
clone_size: once
cdr3_aa: CASSYSNRLAYEQYF
cdr3_nt: TGTGCCAGCAGTTACTCGAACCGGCTAGCCTACGAGCAGTACTTC

j_call: TRBJ1-3
v_call: TRBV28
d_call: TRBD1
clone_size: NA
cdr3_aa: CASSWTGRGGNTIYF
cdr3_nt: TGTGCCAGCAGTTGGACAGGAAGGGGTGGAAACACCATATATTTT

j_call: TRBJ2-3
v_call: TRBV9
d_call: TRBD1
clone_size: NA
cdr3_aa: CASSVVTGGEDTQYF
cdr3_nt: TGTGCCAGCAGCGTAGTGACAGGGGGTGAGGATACGCAGTATTTT

j_call: TRBJ2-7
v_call: TRBV10-1
d_call: NA
clone_size: NA
cdr3_aa: CASSESGATAQYF
cdr3_nt: TGCGCCAGCAGTGAGTCGGGGGCAACGGCGCAGTACTTC

j_call: TRBJ1-4
v_call: TRBV7-9
d_call: NA
clone_size: NA
cdr3_aa: CASSLEPGYGEKLFF
cdr3_nt: TGTGCCAGCAGCTTAGAGCCCGGGTACGGTGAAAAACTGTTTTTT

j_call: TRBJ1-4
v_call: TRBV2
d_call: TRBD1
clone_size: NA
cdr3_aa: CASSLTGGSEKLFF
cdr3_nt: TGTGCCAGCAGTTTGACAGGGGGCAGTGAAAAACTGTTTTTT

j_call: TRBJ2-2
v_call: TRBV7-2
d_call: TRBD2
clone_size: once
cdr3_aa: CASSSSGSNTGELFF
cdr3_nt: TGTGCCAGCAGCTCTAGCGGGAGCAACACCGGGGAGCTGTTTTTT

j_call: TRBJ2-1
v_call: TRBV29-1
d_call: TRBD2
clone_size: NA
cdr3_aa: CSVLTSGRASEQFF
cdr3_nt: TGCAGCGTCCTTACCAGCGGGAGGGCCAGTGAGCAGTTCTTC

j_call: TRBJ2-5
v_call: TRBV9
d_call: NA
clone_size: few
cdr3_aa: CASSAPNGRQETQYF
cdr3_nt: TGTGCCAGCAGCGCCCCTAACGGGAGACAAGAGACCCAGTACTTC

j_call: TRBJ2-1
v_call: TRBV28
d_call: NA
clone_size: once
cdr3_aa: CASSLAAHVGYNEQFF
cdr3_nt: TGTGCCAGCAGTTTAGCGGCCCACGTCGGGTACAATGAGCAGTTCTTC

j_call: TRBJ2-5
v_call: TRBV19
d_call: TRBD2
clone_size: NA
cdr3_aa: CASSIGGAKETQYF
cdr3_nt: TGTGCCAGTAGTATCGGGGGGGCCAAAGAGACCCAGTACTTC

j_call: TRBJ2-5
v_call: TRBV11-2
d_call: TRBD2
clone_size: NA
cdr3_aa: CASSSGLAQETQYF
cdr3_nt: TGTGCCAGCAGCTCAGGACTAGCCCAAGAGACCCAGTACTTC

j_call: TRBJ2-2
v_call: TRBV18
d_call: NA
clone_size: NA
cdr3_aa: CASSPSGSTGELFF
cdr3_nt: TGTGCCAGCTCACCGTCAGGGTCCACCGGGGAGCTGTTTTTT